A single sample is the source of the 21 T cell receptor beta chains below, sequenced in a study of shared clonotypes between healthy human individuals. Some clones are missing from TCRdb's copy, which holds only in-frame ones; the method was immunoSEQ multiplex PCR. The sample lists hundreds of thousands of clones, about 80% occurring once. Sequencing was performed on PBMCs. The receptors were sampled from a middle-aged woman in good health. Some clones in this sample may be carry-over from other donors' samples.

The rearrangement uses TRBV7-3 and TRBJ2-1; 9 bases align to TRBD1. Germline values: CDR1 SGHTA, CDR2 FQGTGA. The CDR3 totals 15 residues. V lost 3 bases to trimming and J lost 10 bases; unmatched junction nucleotides: 10. CDR3 coding DNA: TGTGCCAGCAGCTTTTCTACAGGGGGCCTAAGGGAGCAGTTCTTC. Its translation: CASSFSTGGLREQFF.

V and J are TRBV29-1 and TRBJ2-5, with D perhaps given as TRBD1 or TRBD2 (5 bases each). Germline CDR1 reads SQVTM; CDR2 reads ANQGSEA. V was clipped by 3 bases and J by 2 bases, with 10 bases between them. The CDR3 consists of 13 residues. CDR3 in DNA: TGCAGCGTTGATCGGGGCATACAAGAGACCCAGTACTTC. This encodes CSVDRGIQETQYF.

The chain joins TRBV6-4 to TRBJ2-2; D may match TRBD1 or TRBD2 (5 bases each). V was cut by 0 bases and J by 6 bases, with 11 bases left in between. Looked up from germline, CDR1 is MRHNA and CDR2 is SNTAGT. The CDR3 runs 15 residues. The CDR3: CASSDSKGESGELFF. In nucleotides, the CDR3 is TGTGCCAGCAGTGACTCTAAAGGGGAGTCCGGGGAGCTGTTTTTT.

The table lists this clone with many counts. The V and J genes are TRBV5-1 and TRBJ2-3; 8 nucleotides match TRBD2. The ends lost 4 bases at V and 1 base at J; junction bases unmatched: 11. The germline V gene encodes CDR1 SGHRS and CDR2 YFSETQ. The CDR3 totals 17 residues. In nucleotides, the CDR3 is TGCGCCAGCAGCCCAAGGCGTCTAGCGGGTGGCACAGATACGCAGTATTTT. Amino acids: CASSPRRLAGGTDTQYF. Drawing the rest from reference TRBV5-1 and TRBJ2-3, the complete variable domain is KAGVTQTPRYLIKTRGQQVTLSCSPISGHRSVSWYQQTPGQGLQFLFEYFSETQRNKGNFPGRFSGRQFSNSRSEMNVSTLELGDSALYLCASSPRRLAGGTDTQYFGPGTRLTVL.

J is TRBJ2-5 and V is TRBV5-4; no reliable D call. V was trimmed by 1 base and J by 4 bases, leaving 8 bases between them. The germline gives CDR1 SGHNT, CDR2 YYREEE (reference sequence). The CDR3 totals 13 residues. The CDR3 region is CASSLRVGETQYF. The CDR3 DNA sequence: TGTGCCAGCAGCTTGAGGGTCGGAGAGACCCAGTACTTC.

This clone was counted at least ten times. The V call is TRBV20-1, the J call TRBJ1-2; D is unclear. V lost 3 bases and J 13 bases, leaving 15 bases between the germline ends. The CDR3 is 11 residues long. CDR1 and CDR2 from the germline V gene are DFQATT and SNEGSKA (reference sequence). The CDR3 nucleotides are TGCAGTGCTAGTCCGGGCGCCTCGGGCACCTTC. It codes for CSASPGASGTF.

V gene TRBV19 combines with J gene TRBJ2-3; a possible D gene is TRBD2 (6 bases). CDR1 LNHDA and CDR2 SQIVND come from the germline V gene (reference sequence). The ends were cut back, 8 bases at V and 7 bases at J, with 25 bases in the middle. CDR3 size: 16 residues. CDR3 residues: CASDRGSGPGVNTQYF. CDR3 in DNA: TGTGCCAGTGACCGGGGGAGCGGTCCCGGGGTGAATACGCAGTATTTT.

Concerning this clone itself: The sample contains more than one DNA sequence encoding this CDR3. V and J are TRBV2 and TRBJ2-7, with a possible D match to TRBD1 (6 bases). The germline V gene encodes CDR1 SNHLY and CDR2 FYNNEI. The CDR3 contains 12 residues. V lost 7 bases to trimming and J lost 7 bases, with 14 bases between them. DNA of the CDR3: TGTGCCAGCACATACAGGGTCTTGGAGCAGTACTTC. Translation gives CASTYRVLEQYF.

This clone was recorded many times. This chain joins TRBV7-9 and TRBJ1-2, with 7 bases fitting TRBD1. The germline V gene encodes CDR1 SEHNR and CDR2 FQNEAQ (reference sequence). J was trimmed by 7 bases and V by 7 bases; bases with no gene match: 9. The CDR3 covers 13 residues. CDR3 sequence: CASNRQGEGGYTF. The CDR3 region has the DNA TGTGCCAGCAACCGACAGGGAGAGGGTGGCTACACCTTC. The full variable domain, completed using reference TRBV7-9 and TRBJ1-2, is DTGVSQNPRHKITKRGQNVTFRCDPISEHNRLYWYRQTLGQGPEFLTYFQNEAQLEKSRLLSDRFSAERPKGSFSTLEIQRTEQGDSAMYLCASNRQGEGGYTFGSGTRLTVV.

This clone was seen a single time. The V gene is TRBV19, the J gene TRBJ1-3, with no clear D. Trimming stripped 3 bases from V and 4 bases from J, with 4 bases between. The CDR3 runs 12 residues. CDR1 and CDR2 (germline): LNHDA, SQIVND (reference sequence). In DNA, the CDR3 is TGTGCCAGTAGTATTCTCGGAAACACCATATATTTT. It specifies CASSILGNTIYF.

The chain is built from TRBV7-2 and TRBJ1-1; D is possibly TRBD1 (5 bases). V lost 4 bases to trimming and J lost 4 bases, with 16 bases between them. This CDR3 region has 15 residues. Germline V gene sequence: CDR1 SGHTA, CDR2 FQGNSA. CDR3 DNA sequence: TGTGCCAGCAGCTCCCAGACAACGGGGGTCACTGAAGCTTTCTTT. It encodes CASSSQTTGVTEAFF.

This chain uses TRBV4-1 with TRBJ1-1; possible D gene TRBD1, 5 bases. This CDR3 spans 13 amino acids. The germline CDR1 and CDR2 sequences are MGHRA and YSYEKL. Trimming shortened V by 5 bases and J by 3 bases, and 10 bases separated the two germline ends. The CDR3 reads CASSWGDHTEAFF. DNA for the CDR3: TGCGCCAGCAGCTGGGGGGACCACACTGAAGCTTTCTTT.

This chain joins TRBV28 and TRBJ2-7; no reliable D call. The length of the CDR3 is 12 residues. Germline CDR1 and CDR2: MDHEN and SYDVKM. Trimming took off 10 bases at V and 0 bases at J, with 10 bases between the two ends. CDR3 sequence reads: CATSQDSYEQYF. DNA for the CDR3: TGTGCCACCTCGCAGGACTCCTACGAGCAGTACTTC.

V is TRBV14 and J is TRBJ2-3; D gene ambiguous. V lost 1 base, J lost 7 bases, and 6 bases lay in between. The length of the CDR3 is 12 residues. Germline V gene sequence: CDR1 SGHDN, CDR2 FVKESK. The CDR3 loop is CASSQVLNTQYF. The DNA of the CDR3 is TGTGCCAGCAGCCAAGTTCTGAATACGCAGTATTTT.

CDR3 loop: CASRTGQVYEQYF. The DNA of the CDR3 is TGTGCCAGCAGAACGGGACAGGTCTACGAGCAGTACTTC. V gene TRBV28 combines with J gene TRBJ2-7; 8 nucleotides align to TRBD1. With 6 bases clipped from V and 3 bases from J, the junction kept 4 bases outside the gene matches. CDR3 length equals 13 residues. Germline lookup yields CDR1 MDHEN and CDR2 SYDVKM.

The chain couples TRBV11-2 to TRBJ1-2; TRBD1 might be the D (6 bases). V lost 8 bases to trimming and J lost 5 bases, with 12 bases between them. Looked up from germline, CDR1 is SGHAT and CDR2 is FQNNGV. The CDR3 consists of 12 residues. This chain's CDR3 is CASQGQNYGYTF. In nucleotides, the CDR3 is TGTGCCAGCCAGGGGCAGAATTATGGCTACACCTTC.

V is TRBV4-2 and J is TRBJ2-6, with D perhaps TRBD1 (5 bases). Deletions cut 0 bases from V and 2 bases from J, with 11 bases between. This CDR3 region has 17 residues. In germline, CDR1 is LGHNA, CDR2 YNFKEQ. The CDR3 region is CASSQDTSRAGANVLTF. CDR3 in DNA: TGTGCCAGCAGCCAAGATACGTCCAGGGCTGGGGCCAACGTCCTGACTTTC.

This chain links TRBV4-2 with TRBJ1-3; D unclear. Per germline, CDR1 LGHNA and CDR2 YNFKEQ. This CDR3 region has 15 residues. The V end lost 1 base, the J end lost 1 base, and 8 bases lay between the germline ends. The CDR3: CASSQVEGSGNTIYF. The CDR3 DNA reads as TGTGCCAGCAGCCAAGTCGAGGGTTCTGGAAACACCATATATTTT.

The genes are TRBV19 and TRBJ1-1, with D unclear. Per germline, CDR1 LNHDA and CDR2 SQIVND (reference sequence). The CDR3 is 17 residues long. V was cut by 1 base and J by 0 bases, with 15 bases left in between. CDR3 sequence (DNA): TGTGCCAGTAGTATAGGCCCTTATGAGGACCTGAACACTGAAGCTTTCTTT. It yields the protein CASSIGPYEDLNTEAFF. The whole variable domain, filled in from reference TRBV19 and TRBJ1-1, reads DGGITQSPKYLFRKEGQNVTLSCEQNLNHDAMYWYRQDPGQGLRLIYYSQIVNDFQKGDIAEGYSVSREKKESFPLTVTSAQKNPTAFYLCASSIGPYEDLNTEAFFGQGTRLTVV.

The chain carries TRBV7-9 and TRBJ1-5, with D unresolved. V lost 8 bases to trimming and J lost 4 bases, with 12 bases between them. The length of the CDR3 is 13 residues. Germline CDR1 and CDR2: SEHNR and FQNEAQ (reference sequence). The CDR3 DNA is TGTGCCAGCTGCCTAGAATCGAATCAGCCCCAGCATTTT. Its protein is CASCLESNQPQHF. Supplemented by reference TRBV7-9 and TRBJ1-5, the full variable domain reads DTGVSQNPRHKITKRGQNVTFRCDPISEHNRLYWYRQTLGQGPEFLTYFQNEAQLEKSRLLSDRFSAERPKGSFSTLEIQRTEQGDSAMYLCASCLESNQPQHFGDGTRLSIL.

The genes are TRBV25-1 and TRBJ1-2; 8 bases agree with TRBD1. The V gene end was trimmed by 5 bases and the J gene end by 8 bases; junction bases not matched to a gene: 7. This CDR3 has 13 amino acids. Germline CDR1 and CDR2: MGHDK and SYGVNS. The CDR3 DNA reads as TGTGCCAGCAGTCCGAGGGACAGGACAGGCTACACCTTC. As protein: CASSPRDRTGYTF.